This TCR beta chain was profiled in a study of T cell repertoires in aging, cancer and after chemotherapy. About the research overall: Patients with glioblastoma brain tumors were sampled before and after temozolomide-based therapy. Regarding the study as a whole: Age-matched healthy donors had significantly more diverse, less clonal blood TCR repertoires than untreated cancer patients.

The template was genomic DNA from peripheral blood, not RNA. Multiplex touch-down PCR with TRB-A/B primers amplified rearranged V-D-J TRB sequences. TCRdb re-called the multiplex PCR reads with MiXCR, one entry per CDR3 protein. This table holds 2,500 to 3,500 distinct CDR3 sequences, 30% found once. A word on this clonotype: Antigen unknown. Just one base apart from a much larger clone, this may be a read error.

The receptor's source is a human donor with a solid tumor. Sequencing was performed on blood.

CDR3 residues: CAWSVTSGAYNKQFF. CDR3 bases: TGTGCCTGGAGTGTAACCAGCGGGGCCTACAATAAGCAGTTCTTC. The gene calls are TRBV30 and TRBJ2-1; 7 bases agree with TRBD2. The CDR3 totals 15 residues. Germline V lookup: CDR1 GTSNPN, CDR2 SVGIG (reference sequence).